This section outlines one T cell receptor beta chain sequence together with its context. What it binds is not known. The data stem from a study of B cell selection in AIRE deficiency. General study results and limits: Shorter CDR3s marked shared Treg sequences, biased toward few non-templated insertions. Around 30% of healthy-shared Treg TCRbeta sequences appeared in patient Tconv cells.

Conventional CD4 T cells were sorted as CD4+CD127+ cells. Profiled with immunoSEQ multiplex PCR; TCRdb holds only in-frame clones, not every one. Of roughly 25,000 clones listed, 95% to 97% are singletons. The CDR3 loop spans 14 amino acids. Per the germline V gene, CDR1 is SGHNT and CDR2 is YENEEA. Deletions cut 8 bases from V and 0 bases from J, with 11 bases between. This clonotype originated in a human donor with AIRE deficiency. The chain uses TRBV11-3 and TRBJ2-1; perhaps D is TRBD1 or TRBD2 (5 bases each). The source material was conventional CD4+ T cells sorted from PBMCs. Written as DNA, the CDR3 is TGTGCCAGCGGGAGAGGGGCCTCCTACAATGAGCAGTTCTTC. Translated, it gives CASGRGASYNEQFF.